This TCR beta chain was profiled in a study of OX40 agonist ivuxolimab in advanced cancers. Individuals having autoimmune disease history or systemic immunosuppression were not enrolled. Here immunoSEQ multiplex PCR was the method, and the copy in TCRdb shows in-frame clones only, minus some. Of about 58,000 clones in the sample, around 78% were seen once. Source: CD4+ or CD8+ T cells sorted from blood, taken in a trial of the OX40 agonist ivuxolimab. The sequence derives from an adult with an advanced solid tumor such as melanoma, head and neck, liver or kidney cancer.

The CDR3 spells CAWRGRPSGVGEQFF. The CDR3 coding sequence is TGTGCCTGGAGGGGGAGGCCTAGCGGGGTAGGTGAGCAGTTCTTC. The V gene is TRBV30, the J gene TRBJ2-1, with TRBD2 identical over 9 bases. The CDR3 runs 15 residues. From germline, CDR1 is GTSNPN and CDR2 SVGIG (reference sequence). The J segment lost 9 bases and the V segment lost 3 bases, leaving 12 bases of the junction unmatched.